Sequencing of this T cell receptor (beta chain) was carried out in a study of PD-1 blockade in mismatch repair-deficient tumors. The CDR3 length is 17 residues. The germline V gene has CDR1 SGHVS and CDR2 FQNEAQ. The V and J ends lost 3 bases and 3 bases, in that order; junction bases with no gene match: 11. The method was immunoSEQ multiplex PCR; TCRdb's version includes in-frame clones alone and lacks a portion of them. The top ten hold roughly 18% of the sample, which has under 25,000 clones, roughly four fifths seen once. The chain has TRBV7-8 and TRBJ2-3, with 8 bases fitting TRBD2. The sequences come from peripheral blood, collected 2 weeks after starting pembrolizumab. The clonotype comes from an adult with mismatch repair-deficient cancer. In DNA, the CDR3 is TGTGCCAGCAGCTTGCTTTACGCGGGACTAGTTACAGATACGCAGTATTTT. Translation gives CASSLLYAGLVTDTQYF.